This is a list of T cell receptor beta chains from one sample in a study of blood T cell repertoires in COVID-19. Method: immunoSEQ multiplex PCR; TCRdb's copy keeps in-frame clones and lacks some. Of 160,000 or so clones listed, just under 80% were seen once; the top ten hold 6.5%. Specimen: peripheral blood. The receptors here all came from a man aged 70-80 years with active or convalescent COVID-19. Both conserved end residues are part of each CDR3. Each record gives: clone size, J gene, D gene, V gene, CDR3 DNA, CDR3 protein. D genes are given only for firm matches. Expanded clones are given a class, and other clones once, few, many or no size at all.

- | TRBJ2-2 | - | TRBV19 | TGTGCCAGTACTTTCCTCGTCTCCGGGGAGCTGTTTTTT | CASTFLVSGELFF
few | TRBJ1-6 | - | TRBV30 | TGTGCCTGGGGTCAGGGTGAAGGATCACCCCTCCACTTT | CAWGQGEGSPLHF
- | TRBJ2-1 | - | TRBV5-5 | TGTGCCAGCAGCTTGGCCGGGAAGCATGAGCAGTTCTTC | CASSLAGKHEQFF
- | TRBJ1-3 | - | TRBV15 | TGTGCCACCAGCAGAGAGAGGGACTGGATTGGAAACACCATATATTTT | CATSRERDWIGNTIYF
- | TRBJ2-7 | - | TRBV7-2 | TGTGCCAGCAGCCCGCAGCGGAACTCCTACGAGCAGTACTTC | CASSPQRNSYEQYF
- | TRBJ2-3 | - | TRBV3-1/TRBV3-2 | TGTGCCAGCAGCCAAGCGGGGACTGAGGATACGCAGTATTTT | CASSQAGTEDTQYF
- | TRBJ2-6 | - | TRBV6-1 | TGTGCCAGCAGCCAAGCGGGGGCCAACGTCCTGACTTTC | CASSQAGANVLTF
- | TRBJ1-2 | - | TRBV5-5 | TGTGCCAGCAGCTTGGATCTGGGGCGTAGCTATGGCTACACCTTC | CASSLDLGRSYGYTF
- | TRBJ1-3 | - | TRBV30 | TGTGCCTGGAGCACCGGGGTTGGAAACACCATATATTTT | CAWSTGVGNTIYF
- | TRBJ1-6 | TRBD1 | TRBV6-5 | TGTGCCAGCAGAGTCGGGACAGGGGCATCACCCCTCCACTTT | CASRVGTGASPLHF
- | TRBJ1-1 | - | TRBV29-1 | TGCAGCGTTCGGCCGACTAACGGGGACACTGAAGCTTTCTTT | CSVRPTNGDTEAFF
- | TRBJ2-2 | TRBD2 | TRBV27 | TGTGCCAGCAGTTTCCGGACTAGCGTCGGGGAGCTGTTTTTT | CASSFRTSVGELFF
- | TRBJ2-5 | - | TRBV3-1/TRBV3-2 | TGTGCCAGCAGCCAAGATGGGTGGGCCGGGGGTAACGGGGGGACCCAGTACTTC | CASSQDGWAGGNGGTQYF
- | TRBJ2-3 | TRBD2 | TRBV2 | TGTGCCAGCGGGAGACTAGCGGGCTTCCACACAGATACGCAGTATTTT | CASGRLAGFHTDTQYF
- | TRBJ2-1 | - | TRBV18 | TGTGCCAGCCTGCGGACGGACTCGGCCCCCTACAATGAGCAGTTCTTC | CASLRTDSAPYNEQFF
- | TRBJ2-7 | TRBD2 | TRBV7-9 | TGTGCCAGCAGCTTACCCTTCCTAGCGGGGAGTCCCTACGAGCAGTACTTC | CASSLPFLAGSPYEQYF
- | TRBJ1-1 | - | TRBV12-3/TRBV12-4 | TGTGCCAGCAGTCCGACGGGGAACACTGAAGCTTTCTTT | CASSPTGNTEAFF
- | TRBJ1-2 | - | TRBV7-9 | TGTGCCAGCAGCTTAGCCGACAGCCCAAATGGCTACACCTTC | CASSLADSPNGYTF
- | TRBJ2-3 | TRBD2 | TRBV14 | TGTGCCAGCAGCCGCGCACGTCGGGGGGGAGAGGATACGCAGTATTTT | CASSRARRGGEDTQYF
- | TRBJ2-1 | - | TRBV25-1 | TGTGCCAGCAGTGACCCGGGGTACAATGAGCAGTTCTTC | CASSDPGYNEQFF
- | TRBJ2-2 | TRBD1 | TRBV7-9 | TGTGCCCCCGCATCCGGGACAGGGAATACCGGGGAGCTGTTTTTT | CAPASGTGNTGELFF
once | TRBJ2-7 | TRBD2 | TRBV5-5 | TGTGCCAGCAGCCCGGGGGGGTCAACGTCCTACGAGCAGTACTTC | CASSPGGSTSYEQYF
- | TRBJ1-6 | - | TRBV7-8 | TGTGCCAGCAGCTCATACATTAATTCACCCCTCCACTTT | CASSSYINSPLHF
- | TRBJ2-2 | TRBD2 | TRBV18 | TGTGCCAGCTCACCACTGACTCTAGCGGGGGCGAACACCGGGGAGCTGTTTTTT | CASSPLTLAGANTGELFF
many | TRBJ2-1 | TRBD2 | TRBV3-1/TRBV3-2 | TGTGCCAGCAGCCAAGCGGGGGGGCACAATGAGCAGTTCTTC | CASSQAGGHNEQFF
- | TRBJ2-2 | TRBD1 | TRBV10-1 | TGCGCCAGTGCGGGACAGGGAGCCACCGGGGAGCTGTTTTTT | CASAGQGATGELFF
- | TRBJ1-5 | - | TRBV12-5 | TGTGCTAGTGGTTGGGGGGAGGGGGACCAGCCCCAGCATTTT | CASGWGEGDQPQHF
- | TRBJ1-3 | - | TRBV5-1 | TGCGCCAGCAGCTTGTCCTATATTTCTGGAAACACCATATATTTT | CASSLSYISGNTIYF
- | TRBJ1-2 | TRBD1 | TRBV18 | TGTGCCAGCTCACCGGGACAGGGGGGCGGCTACACCTTC | CASSPGQGGGYTF
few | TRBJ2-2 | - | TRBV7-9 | TGTGCCAGCAGCTTAATACGGGGGGAGCTGTTTTTT | CASSLIRGELFF
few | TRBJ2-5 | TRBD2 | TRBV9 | TGTGCCAGCAGCCCTCTACCGTCCGGGACTACAAACTTC | CASSPLPSGTTNF
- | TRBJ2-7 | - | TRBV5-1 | TGCGCCAGCAGAGTGGAGGGGAACTCCTACGAGCAGTACTTC | CASRVEGNSYEQYF
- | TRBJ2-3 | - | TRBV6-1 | TGTGCCAGCAGTGAACTTACACGGAGGGATACGCAGTATTTT | CASSELTRRDTQYF
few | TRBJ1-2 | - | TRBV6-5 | TGTGCCAGCCGCGCAGGGCCTAACTATGGCTACACCTTC | CASRAGPNYGYTF
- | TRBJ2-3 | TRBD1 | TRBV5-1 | TGCGCCAGCAGCTGGGGACAGGCGGATACGCAGTATTTT | CASSWGQADTQYF
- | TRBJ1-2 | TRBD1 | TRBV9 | TGTGCCAGCAGCCCCACCTCCCGGACAGGGGAGATCTATGGCTACACCTTC | CASSPTSRTGEIYGYTF
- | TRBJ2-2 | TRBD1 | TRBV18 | TGTGCCAGCTCACAAGGACAGGTAGACACCGGGGAGCTGTTTTTT | CASSQGQVDTGELFF
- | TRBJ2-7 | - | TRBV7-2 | TGTGCCAGCAGCCCGGGACGGAGGGAGGACGAGCAGTACTTC | CASSPGRREDEQYF
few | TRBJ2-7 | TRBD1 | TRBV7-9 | TGTGCCAGCAGCTTGTCCGGGACAGTATACGAGCAGTACTTC | CASSLSGTVYEQYF
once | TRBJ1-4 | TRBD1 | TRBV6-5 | TGTGCCACTTCGTACCGTGCAGGGGGAGTTGAAAAACTGTTTTTT | CATSYRAGGVEKLFF
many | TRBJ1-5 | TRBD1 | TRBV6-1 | TGTGCCAGCAGTGAAAGGGACAGGGATAGCAATCAGCCCCAGCATTTT | CASSERDRDSNQPQHF
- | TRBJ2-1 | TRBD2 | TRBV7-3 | TGTGCCAGCAGCCAGGGACTAGCGGGAGTCAATGAGCAGTTCTTC | CASSQGLAGVNEQFF
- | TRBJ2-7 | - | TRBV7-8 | TGTGCCAGCTCCCCCGGGACACAAGTCTACGAGCAGTACTTC | CASSPGTQVYEQYF
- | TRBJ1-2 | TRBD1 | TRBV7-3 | TGTGCCAGCAGCGGACAGGCGGTGACGATTGGCTACACCTTC | CASSGQAVTIGYTF
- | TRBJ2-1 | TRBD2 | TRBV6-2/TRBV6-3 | TGTGCCAGCAGCCCCTTAGCGGGGGGGATCGATGAGCAGTTCTTC | CASSPLAGGIDEQFF
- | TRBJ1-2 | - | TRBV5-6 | TGTGCCAGCCGCGTCGGTCATTCCTATGGCTACACCTTC | CASRVGHSYGYTF
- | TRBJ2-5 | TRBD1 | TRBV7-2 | TGTGCCAGCAGCCAAGGGGGGACAGGGTCCCACCAAGAGACCCAGTACTTC | CASSQGGTGSHQETQYF
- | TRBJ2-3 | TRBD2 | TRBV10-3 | TGTGCCATCAGCTTGACTAGCGGGGGGCGGGATACGCAGTATTTT | CAISLTSGGRDTQYF
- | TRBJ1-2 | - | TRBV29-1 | TGCAGCGTAGGACGACCCGACGACAGCTATGGCTACACCTTC | CSVGRPDDSYGYTF
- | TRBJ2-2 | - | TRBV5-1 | TGCGCCAGCAGCATCCAGGGATTTACCGGGGAGCTGTTTTTT | CASSIQGFTGELFF
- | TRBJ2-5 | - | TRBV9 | TGTGCCAGCAGCGTAGGAGCCACCAATGGAGAGACCCAGTACTTC | CASSVGATNGETQYF
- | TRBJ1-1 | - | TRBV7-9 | TGTGCCAGCAGCTTTAGTAGTAACACTGAAGCTTTCTTT | CASSFSSNTEAFF
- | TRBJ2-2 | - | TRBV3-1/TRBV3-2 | TGTGCCAGCAGCCCGCTTCCTAGTCGGACCGGGGAGCTGTTTTTT | CASSPLPSRTGELFF
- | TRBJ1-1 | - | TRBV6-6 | TGTGCCAGCAGTACTGGTCTCTTTCGGGGCACTGAAGCTTTCTTT | CASSTGLFRGTEAFF